This entry lists 9 T cell receptor beta chains sequenced from one sample in a study of blood T cell repertoires in COVID-19. Clones were read by immunoSEQ multiplex PCR, and TCRdb kept only the in-frame ones, dropping some. The sample carries under 85,000 clones, approximately 80% recorded once. Sequenced sample: peripheral blood. The source is a man in his fifties with COVID-19, enrolled during active disease.

This chain's CDR3 is CASSPGWRGVADTQYF. The CDR3 DNA reads TGCGCCAGCAGCCCCGGATGGCGGGGGGTAGCAGATACGCAGTATTTT. This sequence joins TRBV10-1 and TRBJ2-3, with TRBD2 identical over 8 bases. The junction had 12 bases not matched to a gene; V was cut back by 6 bases and J by 4 bases. The length of the CDR3 is 16 residues. CDR1 is WNHNN, CDR2 SYGVQD, per germline (reference sequence).

On this clone itself: This sample also contains other DNA sequences that code for the same CDR3. The rearrangement joins TRBV6-5 to TRBJ1-2; TRBD1 matches 7 bases. This CDR3 has 13 amino acids. The ends lost 6 bases at V and 2 bases at J; junction bases unmatched: 3. The germline V gene has CDR1 MNHEY and CDR2 SVGAGI. The CDR3 nucleotides read TGTGCCAGCAGGCTACAGGGGAACTATGGCTACACCTTC. This sequence encodes CASRLQGNYGYTF.

This chain joins TRBV3-1 (or the pseudogene TRBV3-2) and TRBJ2-5; D is ambiguous. This CDR3 is 12 amino acids long. Trimming pared 1 base from V and 7 bases from J, leaving 7 bases between. Germline lookup yields CDR1 LGHDT and CDR2 YNNKEL (reference sequence). In nucleotides, the CDR3 is TGTGCCAGCAGCCAAGTCTCCGGGACCCAGTACTTC. It translates to CASSQVSGTQYF.

The V and J genes are TRBV7-2 and TRBJ2-7; D might be TRBD2 (5 bases). Germline loops: CDR1 SGHTA, CDR2 FQGNSA. The CDR3 extends over 14 amino acids. V lost 2 bases and J lost 5, with 13 bases in between. The CDR3 region has the DNA TGTGCCAGCAGCTTAAGTGGAGGTAACAACGAGCAGTACTTC. As protein: CASSLSGGNNEQYF.

CDR3 sequence reads: CASSEEGTGVPYEQYF. In DNA, the CDR3 is TGTGCCAGCAGTGAGGAGGGTACAGGGGTCCCCTACGAGCAGTACTTC. The chain recombines TRBV2 with TRBJ2-7; D may be TRBD1 (7 bases). CDR3 size: 16 residues. The V end lost 3 bases, the J end lost 2 bases, and 17 bases lay between the germline ends. CDR1 and CDR2 from the germline V gene are SNHLY and FYNNEI.

V is TRBV11-2 and J is TRBJ2-7, with D hard to call. The CDR3 totals 13 residues. CDR1 is SGHAT and CDR2 is FQNNGV in the germline V gene. V was cut by 6 bases and J by 0 bases, with 9 bases left in between. CDR3 DNA: TGTGCCAGCAGACAGTCAAGCTCCTACGAGCAGTACTTC. Amino acid sequence: CASRQSSSYEQYF. Complete variable domain (other parts from reference TRBV11-2 and TRBJ2-7): EAGVAQSPRYKIIEKRQSVAFWCNPISGHATLYWYQQILGQGPKLLIQFQNNGVVDDSQLPKDRFSAERLKGVDSTLKIQPAKLEDSAVYLCASRQSSSYEQYFGPGTRLTVT.

The rearrangement uses TRBV2 and TRBJ1-3; 8 nucleotides line up with TRBD1. Trimming at V came to 4 bases and at J to 0 bases, leaving 2 bases not matched to a gene. The CDR3 contains 15 residues. Germline values: CDR1 SNHLY, CDR2 FYNNEI. Here the CDR3 reads CASSVDRGSGNTIYF. The CDR3 bases are TGTGCCAGCAGTGTCGACAGGGGCTCTGGAAACACCATATATTTT.

The chain recombines TRBV5-6 with TRBJ1-5; 7 nucleotides match TRBD1. CDR1 SGHDT and CDR2 YYEEEE come from the germline V gene. V lost 5 bases to trimming and J lost 3 bases; unmatched junction nucleotides: 5. The CDR3 runs to 14 residues. CDR3 amino acids: CASSYGTVNQPQHF. The CDR3 DNA reads as TGTGCCAGCAGTTATGGGACAGTCAATCAGCCCCAGCATTTT. The entire variable domain, with the rest obtained from reference TRBV5-6 and TRBJ1-5, is as follows: DAGVTQSPTHLIKTRGQQVTLRCSPKSGHDTVSWYQQALGQGPQFIFQYYEEEERQRGNFPDRFSGHQFPNYSSELNVNALLLGDSALYLCASSYGTVNQPQHFGDGTRLSIL.

This rearrangement joins TRBV7-2 to TRBJ2-5; TRBD2 matches at 10 bases. Per germline, CDR1 SGHTA and CDR2 FQGNSA. This CDR3 has 13 residues. The V gene end was trimmed by 1 base and the J gene end by 14 bases; junction bases not matched to a gene: 7. CDR3 coding DNA: TGTGCCAGCAGCTTAGGGCTAGCGGGGGCCCTCTACTTC. Its translation is CASSLGLAGALYF. Using reference TRBV7-2 and TRBJ2-5 for the parts outside the CDR3, the full variable domain is GAGVSQSPSNKVTEKGKDVELRCDPISGHTALYWYRQSLGQGLEFLIYFQGNSAPDKSGLPSDRFSAERTGGSVSTLTIQRTQQEDSAVYLCASSLGLAGALYFGPGTRLLVL.